Below, 2 T cell receptor beta chains from the same sample are listed, as sequenced in a study of blood T cell repertoires in COVID-19. Only in-frame clones appear in the TCRdb table, and some are missing; sequencing was by immunoSEQ multiplex PCR. Of about 160,000 clones listed, 90% to 95% were seen once; the top ten hold under 2%. Sequences were obtained from peripheral blood. The receptor source for this set is a woman aged 55-69 years with COVID-19, enrolled during active disease.

The chain recombines TRBV28 with TRBJ2-1; 10 bases are a match to TRBD1. Trimming removed 7 bases from V and 6 bases from J; junction bases left unmatched: 9. The V gene's germline CDR1 is MDHEN and CDR2 SYDVKM. The CDR3 consists of 15 residues. DNA of the CDR3: TGTGCCAGCATTACCCCCGGGACAGGGGTCAATGAGCAGTTCTTC. Its protein is CASITPGTGVNEQFF.

The chain couples TRBV14 to TRBJ1-1; 11 positions agree with TRBD1. Per the germline V gene, CDR1 is SGHDN and CDR2 is FVKESK. The CDR3 extends over 14 amino acids. V shed 4 bases and J 5 bases; nucleotides not matched to a gene: 3. The DNA of the CDR3 is TGTGCCAGCAGCCCCCGGGACAGGGGGACTGAAGCTTTCTTT. Its translation: CASSPRDRGTEAFF.